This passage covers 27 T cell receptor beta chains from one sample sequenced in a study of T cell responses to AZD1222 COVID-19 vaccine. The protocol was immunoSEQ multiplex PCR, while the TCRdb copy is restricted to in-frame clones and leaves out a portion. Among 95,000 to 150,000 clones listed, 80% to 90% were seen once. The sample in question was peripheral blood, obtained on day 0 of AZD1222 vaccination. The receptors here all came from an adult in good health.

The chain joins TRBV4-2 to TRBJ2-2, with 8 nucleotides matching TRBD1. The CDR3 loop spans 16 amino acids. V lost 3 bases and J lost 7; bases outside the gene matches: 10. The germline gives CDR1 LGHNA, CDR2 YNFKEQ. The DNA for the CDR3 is TGTGCCAGCAGCCAGAGGACAGGGCAAGTTAGCGGGGAGCTGTTTTTT. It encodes CASSQRTGQVSGELFF.

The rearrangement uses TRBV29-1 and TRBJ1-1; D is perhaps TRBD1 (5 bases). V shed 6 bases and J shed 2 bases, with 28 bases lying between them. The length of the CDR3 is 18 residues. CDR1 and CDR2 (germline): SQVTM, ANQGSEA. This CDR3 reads CSVDHIQGSRPFNTEAFF. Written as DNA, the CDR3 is TGCAGCGTCGATCATATTCAGGGAAGCCGACCATTTAACACTGAAGCTTTCTTT.

The CDR3 sequence: CASIPGERGHNEQFF. The CDR3 nucleotides are TGTGCCAGCATCCCCGGAGAACGCGGTCACAATGAGCAGTTCTTC. The chain uses TRBV5-5 and TRBJ2-1; D remains unclear. Trimming stripped 6 bases from V and 5 bases from J, with 18 bases between. The CDR3 spans 15 residues. CDR1 is SGHKS and CDR2 is YYEKEE in the germline V gene (reference sequence).

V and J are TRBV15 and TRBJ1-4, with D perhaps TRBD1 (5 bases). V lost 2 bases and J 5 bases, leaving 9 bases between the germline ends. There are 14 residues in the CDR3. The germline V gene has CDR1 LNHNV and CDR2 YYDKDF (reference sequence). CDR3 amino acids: CATSRPGRNEKLFF. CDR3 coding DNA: TGTGCCACCAGCAGACCGGGACGGAATGAAAAACTGTTTTTT. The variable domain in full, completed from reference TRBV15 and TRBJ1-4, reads DAMVIQNPRYQVTQFGKPVTLSCSQTLNHNVMYWYQQKSSQAPKLLFHYYDKDFNNEADTPDNFQSRRPNTSFCFLDIRSPGLGDTAMYLCATSRPGRNEKLFFGSGTQLSVL.

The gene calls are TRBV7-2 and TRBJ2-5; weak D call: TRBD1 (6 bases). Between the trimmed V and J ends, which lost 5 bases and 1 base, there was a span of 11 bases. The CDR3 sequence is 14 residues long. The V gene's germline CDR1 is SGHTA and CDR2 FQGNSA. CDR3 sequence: CASSPQGTQETQYF. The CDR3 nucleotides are TGTGCCAGCAGCCCCCAGGGGACCCAAGAGACCCAGTACTTC. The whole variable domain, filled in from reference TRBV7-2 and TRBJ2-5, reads GAGVSQSPSNKVTEKGKDVELRCDPISGHTALYWYRQSLGQGLEFLIYFQGNSAPDKSGLPSDRFSAERTGGSVSTLTIQRTQQEDSAVYLCASSPQGTQETQYFGPGTRLLVL.

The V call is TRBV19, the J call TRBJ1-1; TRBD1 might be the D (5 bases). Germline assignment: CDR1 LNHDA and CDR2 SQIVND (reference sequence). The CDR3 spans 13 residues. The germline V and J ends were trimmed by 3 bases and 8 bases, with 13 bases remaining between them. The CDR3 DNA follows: TGTGCCAGTAGTATGGGGCCGAGAGGGGAAGCTTTCTTT. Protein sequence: CASSMGPRGEAFF.

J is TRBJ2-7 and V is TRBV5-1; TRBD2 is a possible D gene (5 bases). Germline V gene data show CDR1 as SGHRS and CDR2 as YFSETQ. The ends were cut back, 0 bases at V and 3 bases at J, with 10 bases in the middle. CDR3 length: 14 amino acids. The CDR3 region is CASSLAGSVYEQYF. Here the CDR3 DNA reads TGCGCCAGCAGCTTGGCCGGTAGCGTCTACGAGCAGTACTTC.

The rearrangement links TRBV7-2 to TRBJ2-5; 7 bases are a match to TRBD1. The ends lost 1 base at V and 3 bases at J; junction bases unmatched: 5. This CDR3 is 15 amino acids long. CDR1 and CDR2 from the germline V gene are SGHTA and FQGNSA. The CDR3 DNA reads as TGTGCCAGCAGCTTAGTAGGGACAGCAAAAGAGACCCAGTACTTC. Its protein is CASSLVGTAKETQYF.

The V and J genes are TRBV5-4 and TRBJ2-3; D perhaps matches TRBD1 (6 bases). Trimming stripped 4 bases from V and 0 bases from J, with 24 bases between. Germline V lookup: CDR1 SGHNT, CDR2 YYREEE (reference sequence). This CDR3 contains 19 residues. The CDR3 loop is CASSLQGTSGGTSTDTQYF. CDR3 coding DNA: TGTGCCAGCAGCCTACAGGGTACCTCTGGCGGTACTAGCACAGATACGCAGTATTTT.

CDR3 residues: CASSFRGYEQYF. The CDR3 region has the DNA TGTGCCAGCAGTTTTCGCGGCTACGAGCAGTACTTC. The chain uses TRBV28 and TRBJ2-7; no firm D call. The CDR3 has 12 residues. Trimming took off 3 bases at V and 3 bases at J, with 6 bases between the two ends. Germline loops: CDR1 MDHEN, CDR2 SYDVKM.

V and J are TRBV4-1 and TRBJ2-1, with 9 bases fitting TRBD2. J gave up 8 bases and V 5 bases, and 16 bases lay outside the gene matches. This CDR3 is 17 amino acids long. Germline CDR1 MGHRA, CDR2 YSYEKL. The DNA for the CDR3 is TGCGCCAGCAGCGCCTCCTTAGCGGGGGAACTATACGATGAGCAGTTCTTC. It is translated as CASSASLAGELYDEQFF.

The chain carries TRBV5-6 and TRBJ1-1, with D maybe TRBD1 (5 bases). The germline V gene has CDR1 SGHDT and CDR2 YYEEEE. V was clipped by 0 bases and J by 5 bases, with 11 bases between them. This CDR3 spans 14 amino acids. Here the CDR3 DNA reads TGTGCCAGCAGCTTGGCCTCAGGGCGGACTGAAGCTTTCTTT. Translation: CASSLASGRTEAFF. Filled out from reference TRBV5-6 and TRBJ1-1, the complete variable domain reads DAGVTQSPTHLIKTRGQQVTLRCSPKSGHDTVSWYQQALGQGPQFIFQYYEEEERQRGNFPDRFSGHQFPNYSSELNVNALLLGDSALYLCASSLASGRTEAFFGQGTRLTVV.

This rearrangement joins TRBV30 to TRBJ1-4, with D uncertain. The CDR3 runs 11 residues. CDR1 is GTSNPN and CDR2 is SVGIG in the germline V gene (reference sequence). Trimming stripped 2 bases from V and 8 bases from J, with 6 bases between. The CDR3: CAWSRREKLFF. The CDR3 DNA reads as TGTGCCTGGAGTCGGAGGGAAAAACTGTTTTTT.

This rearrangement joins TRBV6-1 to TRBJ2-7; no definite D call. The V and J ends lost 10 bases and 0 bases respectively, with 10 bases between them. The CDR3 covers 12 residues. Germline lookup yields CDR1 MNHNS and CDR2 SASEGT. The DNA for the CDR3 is TGTGCCACCAGAGGCCCCTCCTACGAGCAGTACTTC. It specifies CATRGPSYEQYF.

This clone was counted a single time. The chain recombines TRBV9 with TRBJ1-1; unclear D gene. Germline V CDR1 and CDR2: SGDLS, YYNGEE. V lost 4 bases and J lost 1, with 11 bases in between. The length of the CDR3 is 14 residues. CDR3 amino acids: CASSPSGGNTEAFF. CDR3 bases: TGTGCCAGCAGCCCAAGTGGAGGGAACACTGAAGCTTTCTTT.

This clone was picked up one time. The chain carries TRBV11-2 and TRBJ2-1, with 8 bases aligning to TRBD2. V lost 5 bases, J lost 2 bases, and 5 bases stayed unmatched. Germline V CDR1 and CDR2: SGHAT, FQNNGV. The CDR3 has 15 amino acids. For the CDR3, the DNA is TGTGCCAGCAGCCCACTAGCGGTCGCCTACAATGAGCAGTTCTTC. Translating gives CASSPLAVAYNEQFF.

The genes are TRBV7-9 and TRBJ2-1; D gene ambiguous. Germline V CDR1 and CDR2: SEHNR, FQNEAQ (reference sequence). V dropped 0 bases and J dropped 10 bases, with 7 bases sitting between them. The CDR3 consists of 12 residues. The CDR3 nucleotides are TGTGCCAGCAGCTTAGCCCCTGGGGAGCAGTTCTTC. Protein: CASSLAPGEQFF.

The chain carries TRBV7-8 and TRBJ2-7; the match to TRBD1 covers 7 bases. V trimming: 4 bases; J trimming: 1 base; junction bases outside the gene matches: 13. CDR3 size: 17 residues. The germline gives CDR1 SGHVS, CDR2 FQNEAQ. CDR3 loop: CASSSTPTGASSYEQYF. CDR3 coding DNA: TGTGCCAGCAGCTCAACCCCAACAGGGGCCTCATCCTACGAGCAGTACTTC.

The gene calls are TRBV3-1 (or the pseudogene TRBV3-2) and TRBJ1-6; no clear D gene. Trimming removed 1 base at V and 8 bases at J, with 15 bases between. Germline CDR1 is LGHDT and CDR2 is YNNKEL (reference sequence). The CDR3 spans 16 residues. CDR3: CASSQGSRGWDSPLHF. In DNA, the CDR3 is TGTGCCAGCAGCCAAGGTTCCCGGGGTTGGGATTCACCCCTCCACTTT.

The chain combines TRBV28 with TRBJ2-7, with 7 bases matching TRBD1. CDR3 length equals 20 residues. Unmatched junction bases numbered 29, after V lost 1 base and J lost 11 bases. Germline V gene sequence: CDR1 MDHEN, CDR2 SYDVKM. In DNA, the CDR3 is TGTGCCAGCAGTTTATCCCCCCGGGCTTCGAGGCCGGGACAGCCCGCCTTGGAGTACTTC. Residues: CASSLSPRASRPGQPALEYF.

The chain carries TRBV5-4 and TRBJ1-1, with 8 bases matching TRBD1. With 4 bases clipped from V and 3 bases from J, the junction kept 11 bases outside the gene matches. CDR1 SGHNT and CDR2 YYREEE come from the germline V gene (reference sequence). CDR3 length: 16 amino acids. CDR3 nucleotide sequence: TGTGCCAGCAGCCCAAAGACAGGGGTTACGGACACTGAAGCTTTCTTT. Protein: CASSPKTGVTDTEAFF.

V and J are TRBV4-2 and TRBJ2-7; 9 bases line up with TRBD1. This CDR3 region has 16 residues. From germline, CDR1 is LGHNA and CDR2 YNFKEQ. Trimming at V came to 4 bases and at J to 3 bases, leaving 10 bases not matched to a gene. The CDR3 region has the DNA TGTGCCAGCAGCCCTTCAGAGGGACAGGGATACTACGAGCAGTACTTC. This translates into CASSPSEGQGYYEQYF.

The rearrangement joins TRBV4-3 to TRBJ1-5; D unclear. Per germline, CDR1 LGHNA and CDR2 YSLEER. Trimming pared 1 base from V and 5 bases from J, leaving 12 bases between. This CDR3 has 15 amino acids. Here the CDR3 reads CASSQGLGRDQPQHF. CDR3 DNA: TGCGCCAGCAGCCAAGGTTTAGGTAGGGATCAGCCCCAGCATTTT.

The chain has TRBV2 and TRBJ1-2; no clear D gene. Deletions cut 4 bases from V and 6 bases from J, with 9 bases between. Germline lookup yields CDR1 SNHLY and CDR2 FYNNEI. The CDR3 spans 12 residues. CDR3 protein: CASSVGKDGYTF. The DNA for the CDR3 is TGTGCCAGCAGTGTAGGCAAAGATGGCTACACCTTC.

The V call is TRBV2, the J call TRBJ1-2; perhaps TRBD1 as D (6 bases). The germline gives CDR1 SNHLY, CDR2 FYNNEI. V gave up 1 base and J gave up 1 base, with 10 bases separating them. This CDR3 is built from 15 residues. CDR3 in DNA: TGTGCCAGCAGTGAAGGGAGGGGGAATAACTATGGCTACACCTTC. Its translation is CASSEGRGNNYGYTF.

The CDR3 DNA follows: TGTGCCAGCAGTCCGACGGCGACGGGCTACGAGCAGTACTTC. Amino acids: CASSPTATGYEQYF. The chain combines TRBV27 with TRBJ2-7, with D unresolved. CDR1 and CDR2 (germline): MNHEY, SMNVEV (reference sequence). The CDR3 consists of 14 residues. Trimming stripped 5 bases from V and 3 bases from J, with 14 bases between.

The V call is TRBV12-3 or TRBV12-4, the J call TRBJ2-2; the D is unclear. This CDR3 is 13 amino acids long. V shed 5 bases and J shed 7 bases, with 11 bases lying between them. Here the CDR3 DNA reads TGTGCCAGCAGTAACCTAAGGCGCGGGGAGCTGTTTTTT. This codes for CASSNLRRGELFF.